This passage covers 2 T cell receptor beta chains from one sample sequenced in a study of T cell repertoires in cytomegalovirus infection. One entry per CDR3 protein results from TCRdb running MiXCR on the reads. The sample carries 170,000 or so distinct CDR3 sequences, around 14% recorded once. The sample consisted of PBMCs. The receptor set was obtained from a human donor in good health (CMV status not recorded). Some clones in this sample may be carry-over from other donors' samples.

The chain links TRBV6-5 to TRBJ2-1; a weak D match, TRBD2 (6 bases). CDR1 and CDR2 from the germline V gene are MNHEY and SVGAGI. This CDR3 has 11 residues. The V end lost 2 bases, the J end lost 14 bases, and 10 bases lay between the germline ends. The CDR3 DNA reads as TGTGCCAGCAGTTACGGGCGGGATGAGTTCTTC. This sequence encodes CASSYGRDEFF.

This rearrangement joins TRBV20-1 to TRBJ1-6, with D perhaps matching TRBD1 (6 bases). Trimming pared 6 bases from V and 0 bases from J, leaving 12 bases between. This CDR3 is 15 amino acids long. The germline CDR1 and CDR2 sequences are DFQATT and SNEGSKA (reference sequence). The CDR3 protein is CSAPTGSSYNSPLHF. The CDR3 nucleotides read TGCAGTGCGCCCACAGGGAGCTCCTATAATTCACCCCTCCACTTT.